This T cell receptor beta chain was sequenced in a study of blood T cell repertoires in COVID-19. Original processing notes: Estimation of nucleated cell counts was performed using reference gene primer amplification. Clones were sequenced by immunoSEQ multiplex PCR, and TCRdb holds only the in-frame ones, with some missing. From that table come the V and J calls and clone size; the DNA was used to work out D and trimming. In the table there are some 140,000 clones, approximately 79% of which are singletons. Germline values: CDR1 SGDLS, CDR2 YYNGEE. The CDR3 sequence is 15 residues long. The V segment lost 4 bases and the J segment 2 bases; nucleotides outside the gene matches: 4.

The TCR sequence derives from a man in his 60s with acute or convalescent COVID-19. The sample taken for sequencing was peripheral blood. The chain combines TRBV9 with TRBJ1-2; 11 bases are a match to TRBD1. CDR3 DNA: TGTGCCAGCAGCTCCCGGACAGGGGGCAACTATGGCTACACCTTC. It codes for CASSSRTGGNYGYTF.